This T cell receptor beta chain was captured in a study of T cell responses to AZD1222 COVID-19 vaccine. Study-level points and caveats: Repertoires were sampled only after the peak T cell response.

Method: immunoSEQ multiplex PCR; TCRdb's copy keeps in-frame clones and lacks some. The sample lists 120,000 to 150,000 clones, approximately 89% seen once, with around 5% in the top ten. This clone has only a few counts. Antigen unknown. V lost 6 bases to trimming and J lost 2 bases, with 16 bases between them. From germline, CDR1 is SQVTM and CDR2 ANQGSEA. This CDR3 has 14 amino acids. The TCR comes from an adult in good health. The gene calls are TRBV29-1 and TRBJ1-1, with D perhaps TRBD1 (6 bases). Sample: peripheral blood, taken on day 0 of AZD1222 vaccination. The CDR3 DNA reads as TGCAGCGTAGCCGAAGGGGGGCCCAACACTGAAGCTTTCTTT. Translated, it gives CSVAEGGPNTEAFF.